This passage covers 13 T cell receptor beta chains from one sample sequenced in a study of CD8+CD57+ T cells in acquired aplastic anemia. Patients who underwent sequencing had shown CD8+CD57+ cell expansion by flow cytometry. Profiling that covered TCR beta VDJ and CDR3 relied on genomic DNA as its template. TCRdb itself ran the reads through MiXCR, one entry per CDR3 protein. The sample records roughly 500,000 distinct CDR3 sequences, around 30% being singletons. The sequenced material came from sorted CD4+, CD8+, or CD8+CD57+ T cells (not recorded which) from PBMCs. The receptors were sampled from a human donor with aplastic anemia.

This clonotype was observed many times. The chain recombines TRBV10-3 with TRBJ1-1; unclear D gene. Looked up from germline, CDR1 is ENHRY and CDR2 is SYGVKD. V shed 10 bases and J shed 1 base, with 19 bases lying between them. CDR3 length: 15 residues. The CDR3 here is CATSGSFSSNTEAFF. The CDR3 DNA follows: TGTGCCACCTCCGGGAGTTTTTCGTCGAACACTGAAGCTTTCTTT.

The chain recombines TRBV2 with TRBJ1-5; 8 bases fit TRBD1. This CDR3 comprises 14 residues. The V gene's germline CDR1 is SNHLY and CDR2 FYNNEI. V lost 4 bases to trimming and J lost 7 bases; unmatched junction nucleotides: 6. The CDR3 nucleotides are TGTGCCAGCAGTGGCGGACAGGGATGCCAGCCCCAGCATTTT. Its translation: CASSGGQGCQPQHF.

This clonotype occurred a few times. J is TRBJ1-1 and V is TRBV5-5, with D maybe TRBD1 (5 bases). Trimming left V 7 bases short and J 0 bases short, with 13 bases between. This CDR3 comprises 14 residues. Germline V gene lookup returns CDR1 SGHKS and CDR2 YYEKEE (reference sequence). The CDR3 here is CASGQGYMNTEAFF. DNA of the CDR3: TGTGCCAGCGGTCAGGGTTACATGAACACTGAAGCTTTCTTT.

This clonotype was seen a few times. Likely a read error: the CDR3 ends without its conserved phenylalanine or tryptophan. The DNA is omitted, as the CDR3 cannot be located on it reliably, and the CDR3 follows TCRdb's listing. The V gene is TRBV25-1, the J gene TRBJ1-2; TRBD1 is the table's D call, not checked against the DNA. The CDR3 is 15 amino acids in total, end residues counted. CDR1 and CDR2 from the germline V gene are MGHDK and SYGVNS. CDR3 sequence: CASSEYPDREDGHTS.

This clonotype was seen a single time. This chain connects TRBV15 to TRBJ1-2, with D possibly being TRBD1 (6 bases). V was pared by 1 base and J by 5 bases, with 11 bases between. The CDR3 extends over 14 amino acids. The germline V gene encodes CDR1 LNHNV and CDR2 YYDKDF (reference sequence). CDR3 in DNA: TGTGCCACCAGCAGAGGGGACATACCATATGGCTACACCTTC. This sequence encodes CATSRGDIPYGYTF. The whole variable domain, filled in from reference TRBV15 and TRBJ1-2, reads DAMVIQNPRYQVTQFGKPVTLSCSQTLNHNVMYWYQQKSSQAPKLLFHYYDKDFNNEADTPDNFQSRRPNTSFCFLDIRSPGLGDTAMYLCATSRGDIPYGYTFGSGTRLTVV.

This clonotype was seen repeatedly, ten times or more. V and J are TRBV6-1 and TRBJ1-2, with TRBD1 matching 7 bases. The germline V gene has CDR1 MNHNS and CDR2 SASEGT. This CDR3 has 12 amino acids. Trimming cost V 7 bases and J 6 bases; bases outside gene matches: 5. Here the CDR3 DNA reads TGTGCCAGCAACGGAGGGGGCGATGGCTACACCTTC. Translating gives CASNGGGDGYTF.

This clonotype was recorded a few times. This chain uses TRBV10-3 with TRBJ2-3; possible D gene TRBD2, 5 bases. Germline V gene sequence: CDR1 ENHRY, CDR2 SYGVKD. Trimming stripped 8 bases from V and 1 base from J, with 19 bases between. The CDR3 length is 16 residues. CDR3 DNA: TGTGCCATCTCGGGGTCTGGAGCCGATCGCACAGATACGCAGTATTTT. It translates to CAISGSGADRTDTQYF.

This clonotype was detected a few times. The V and J genes are TRBV10-3 and TRBJ2-5; 7 nucleotides align to TRBD1. V gave up 10 bases and J gave up 0 bases; unmatched junction bases: 11. CDR1 is ENHRY and CDR2 is SYGVKD in the germline V gene. The CDR3 runs 15 residues. DNA for the CDR3: TGTGCCAGCGCAGGCTTTACAGGGGACCAAGAGACCCAGTACTTC. Protein product: CASAGFTGDQETQYF.

The V gene is TRBV10-3, the J gene TRBJ1-2; D remains unclear. Germline loops: CDR1 ENHRY, CDR2 SYGVKD. Trimming removed 5 bases from V and 4 bases from J, with 17 bases in between. The CDR3 spans 15 residues. The CDR3 DNA reads TGTGCCATCAGTTCCCCCTACAGAGGTTCCTATGGCTACACCTTC. Translating it yields CAISSPYRGSYGYTF.

The chain joins TRBV19 to TRBJ1-5; TRBD1 matches at 7 bases. Trimming removed 8 bases from V and 0 bases from J; junction bases left unmatched: 16. Germline V gives CDR1 LNHDA, CDR2 SQIVND (reference sequence). CDR3 length equals 18 residues. CDR3 DNA sequence: TGTGCCAGTCTCCCGGGACAGACAAGACCTTATAGCAATCAGCCCCAGCATTTT. The encoded protein is CASLPGQTRPYSNQPQHF. Filled out from reference TRBV19 and TRBJ1-5, the complete variable domain reads DGGITQSPKYLFRKEGQNVTLSCEQNLNHDAMYWYRQDPGQGLRLIYYSQIVNDFQKGDIAEGYSVSREKKESFPLTVTSAQKNPTAFYLCASLPGQTRPYSNQPQHFGDGTRLSIL.

The chain is built from TRBV3-1 and TRBJ1-6; D is unresolved. Trimming left V 0 bases short and J 10 bases short, with 7 bases between. The CDR3 has 13 residues. Germline V gene data show CDR1 as LGHDT and CDR2 as YNNKEL (reference sequence). CDR3 bases: TGTGCCAGCAGCCAAGAGGTTCAATCACCCCTCCACTTT. It codes for CASSQEVQSPLHF.

This clonotype was recorded at least ten times. The chain is built from TRBV10-3 and TRBJ2-1; 12 nucleotides agree with TRBD1. This CDR3 spans 14 amino acids. Looked up from germline, CDR1 is ENHRY and CDR2 is SYGVKD. J gave up 9 bases and V 10 bases, and 10 bases lay outside the gene matches. The CDR3 protein is CATKGQGAFSEQFF. CDR3 coding DNA: TGTGCCACTAAGGGACAGGGGGCATTCAGTGAGCAGTTCTTC.

The chain has TRBV5-1 and TRBJ1-1; 7 bases fit TRBD1. Germline CDR1 reads SGHRS; CDR2 reads YFSETQ. The junction had 14 bases not matched to a gene; V was cut back by 4 bases and J by 2 bases. The CDR3 is 17 amino acids. CDR3 sequence reads: CASSLEILDRANTEAFF. In DNA, the CDR3 is TGCGCCAGCAGCCTTGAAATACTTGACAGGGCCAACACTGAAGCTTTCTTT.